A single sample is the source of the 8 T cell receptor beta chains below, sequenced in a study of cytomegalovirus exposure and HLA in healthy donors. PCR amplification relied on 60 Vbeta primers (plus 13 Jbeta primers). Data came from immunoSEQ multiplex PCR; TCRdb stores just in-frame clones and leaves some out. The data show 140,000 or so clones, 75% to 90% seen once. Sequencing was performed on PBMCs. These receptors came from a female donor in good health and CMV-seronegative.

V and J are TRBV29-1 and TRBJ2-7; TRBD2 agrees at 8 bases. With 7 bases clipped from V and 6 bases from J, the junction kept 5 bases outside the gene matches. The germline CDR1 and CDR2 sequences are SQVTM and ANQGSEA. CDR3 length: 11 amino acids. The DNA of the CDR3 is TGCAGCGGCCGGGAGGGGTCCGAGCAGTACTTC. It yields the protein CSGREGSEQYF.

The chain carries TRBV6-5 and TRBJ1-2; TRBD1 matches at 9 bases. Germline V CDR1 and CDR2: MNHEY, SVGAGI. V was pared by 6 bases and J by 7 bases, with 6 bases of the junction left unmatched. The CDR3 sequence is 13 residues long. The CDR3 is CASSETGGSGYTF. CDR3 DNA sequence: TGTGCCAGCAGCGAGACAGGGGGTAGTGGCTACACCTTC.

The J gene is TRBJ2-1, the V gene TRBV6-5, with TRBD2 matching 8 bases. Germline V gives CDR1 MNHEY, CDR2 SVGAGI. Trimming removed 8 bases from V and 5 bases from J; junction bases left unmatched: 5. The CDR3 loop spans 13 amino acids. DNA for the CDR3: TGTGCCAGCGCCGGGACTAGTGACAATGAGCAGTTCTTC. This sequence encodes CASAGTSDNEQFF.

The genes are TRBV18 and TRBJ1-1; the D gene is possibly TRBD1 (5 bases). CDR1 and CDR2 (germline): KGHSH, LQKENI. V was pared by 4 bases and J by 2 bases, with 11 bases between. The CDR3 has 14 amino acids. Written as DNA, the CDR3 is TGTGCCAGCTCACACGCGACAGATAACACTGAAGCTTTCTTT. It specifies CASSHATDNTEAFF.

The CDR3 DNA reads as TGTGCCAGCAGCCAAGAAGGGGGCGCGAATAACGGGGAGCTGTTTTTT. This encodes CASSQEGGANNGELFF. The chain has TRBV4-2 and TRBJ2-2, with 7 bases aligning to TRBD1. CDR3 size: 16 residues. Unmatched junction bases numbered 8, after V lost 0 bases and J lost 7 bases. Germline V gene lookup returns CDR1 LGHNA and CDR2 YNFKEQ.

The chain couples TRBV28 to TRBJ2-2; a possible D gene is TRBD2 (6 bases). This CDR3 is 16 amino acids long. V was cut by 5 bases and J by 4 bases, with 17 bases left in between. The germline gives CDR1 MDHEN, CDR2 SYDVKM. The CDR3 sequence: CASSPKYRDFTGELFF. The CDR3 coding sequence is TGTGCCAGCAGTCCTAAATACCGGGACTTCACCGGGGAGCTGTTTTTT.

V is TRBV7-2 and J is TRBJ2-7, with 10 bases that match TRBD1. Germline CDR1 and CDR2: SGHTA and FQGNSA. V shed 5 bases and J 3 bases; nucleotides not matched to a gene: 1. The CDR3 contains 13 residues. CDR3 DNA sequence: TGTGCCAGCAGCGGGACAGGGGACTACGAGCAGTACTTC. This sequence encodes CASSGTGDYEQYF.

J is TRBJ1-3 and V is TRBV29-1; D gene unclear. CDR1 is SQVTM and CDR2 is ANQGSEA in the germline V gene. CDR3 length equals 15 residues. The V gene lost 3 bases and the J gene lost 0 bases, with 12 bases spanning the gap. The CDR3 nucleotides are TGCAGCGTTGACGATGAGGATTTCTCTGGAAACACCATATATTTT. Protein sequence: CSVDDEDFSGNTIYF.